This note documents a single TCR beta chain sequence. Its target antigen remains unknown. No much larger clonotype is one base removed from it; base qualities were not supplied. Patients with ophthalmopathy had moderately to severely active disease, with a Clinical Activity Score of 3 or more, a NOSPECS grade of 4 or more, and a disease duration of less than 3 months. Patients with other autoimmune diseases, uncontrolled infections, pregnancy or lactation were excluded from the study. Clinical symptoms, serum thyroxine, TRAb, thyroid ultrasound and orbital computed tomography formed the basis of the diagnosis. Ficoll-Paque density gradient centrifugation was used to isolate PBMCs from approximately 10 ml of fresh peripheral blood. Total RNA was extracted using Trizol reagent, and RNA quality was checked on an Agilent 2100 Bioanalyzer. The sample is drawn from a study of Graves' ophthalmopathy and Graves' hyperthyroidism (dated by TCRdb to the late 2010s). About the full investigation: Peripheral blood was collected at initial diagnosis, prior to any treatment. The approximately 100 discovery patients were divided at random into training and test sets in a 7:3 ratio. To explore V-J signatures distinguishing ophthalmopathy from hyperthyroidism, a discovery set of under 110 patients (about 44 ophthalmopathy, about 57 stable hyperthyroidism) was enrolled. Following sampling, methimazole starting at 30 mg daily was administered to hyperthyroidism patients, and high-dose intravenous methylprednisolone was administered to ophthalmopathy patients. To tell Graves' ophthalmopathy apart from Graves' hyperthyroidism, and to predict which patients would progress to ophthalmopathy, the study relied on TCR beta repertoire signatures. The independent validation cohort included 18 hyperthyroidism patients plus 17 patients who later progressed from hyperthyroidism to ophthalmopathy. In total, some 140 blood samples were TCR-sequenced: fewer than 50 ophthalmopathy, over 70 hyperthyroidism and some 17 hyperthyroidism-to-ophthalmopathy patients. In five or six hyperthyroidism patients, the T-cell repertoire of thyroid tissue was compared with the T-cell repertoire of blood.

The CDR3 runs 22 amino acids, cysteine and phenylalanine included. Only CDR3 DNA remains: 66 bases, in frame from the first base. The V end loses 3 bases and the J end loses 0 bases, and a stretch of 33 bases separates them. According to the germline V gene, CDR1 reads SGHRS and CDR2 reads YFSETQ. Study-level results and caveats: No statistical method was used to set the sample size in advance, and the investigators knew which group each participant was assigned to. Most expanded thyroid clonotypes with frequency above 0.001 were also detected in blood, suggesting blood repertoires may reflect the thyroid immune response. In cross-validation, the 13-signature model distinguished ophthalmopathy from stable hyperthyroidism with 85% to 90% sensitivity and almost 83% specificity, and in the test set the corresponding values were about 80% and 75%. In validation, the model predicted ophthalmopathy progression with about 71% sensitivity and roughly 78% specificity; 12 predicted patients were CT-confirmed with GO in a median of 6.5 months.

For repertoire sequencing, TCR beta CDR3 regions were amplified from RNA transcripts. The first round of RT-PCR was done with HTBI primers and the Qiagen OneStep RT-PCR kit, and was followed by a second round of multiplex PCR, then size selection and purification. The libraries underwent paired-end sequencing with 100 bp reads on an Illumina HiSeq2000. Per the authors' processing: SOAPnuke was used for read processing, and reads with adapters, uncalled bases, a mean Phred below 15, or no exact constant-primer or identifier match were discarded. COPE v1.2.5 was used to merge the high-quality paired reads. Each unique nucleotide sequence was defined as a clonotype, and clonotypes were aligned to IMGT TRB V, D and J references with MiTCR v1.1. Only V-J combinations with frequency above 0.0001 were analysed, covering over 98% of repertoires. A TCR clonal expansion and chaos score per V-J combination was defined as the ratio of F50 clonal expansion to chaos observed in the TCRdist matrix. Welch's t-statistics and random forest were used to narrow the features down to roughly twelve V-J combinations, which were then fed into a naive Bayes classifier. The similarity between thyroid and blood repertoires was quantified using the Morisita-Horn index. TCRdb passed the public sequencing reads through fastp at Q25 and MiXCR, retaining productive beta sequences. All rows with the same CDR3 protein become a single entry with the most common DNA and genes. TCRdb's processing, not the authors', yielded these V and J calls. The sample data list about 220,000 distinct CDR3 sequences, and 20% to 25% of these were observed just once. The biggest ten clones account for roughly 45% of the sample.

Sequencing used peripheral blood. This sequence uses TRBV5-1 and TRBJ1-1, with no confidently assigned D gene. This receptor was taken from a woman between 50 and 59 years old with Graves' ophthalmopathy. Donor details come from another sample of the same person, matched by shared clones. The CDR3 sequence is CASSWAWLGFKTLVNMNTEAFF. The DNA reads as follows: TGCGCCAGCAGCTGGGCCTGGCTTGGCTTTAAAACTCTCGTCAACATGAACACTGAAGCTTTCTTT.